The rows below give T cell receptor beta chains drawn from one sample of a study of cytomegalovirus exposure and HLA in healthy donors. Assay: immunoSEQ multiplex PCR; the TCRdb copy retains only in-frame clones and omits some. Among 80,000 to 100,000 clones listed, 75% to 85% were seen once. The sequenced sample was PBMCs. The receptor source for this set is a male donor in good health and CMV-seropositive. Both conserved end residues are part of each CDR3. D genes are given only for firm matches. Size is omitted from some rows. Given values are once, few, many or a class for expanded clones.

clone size: NA; V gene: TRBV6-1; D gene: NA; J gene: TRBJ2-3; CDR3 protein: CASRDFRTDTQYF; CDR3 DNA: TGTGCCAGCCGGGACTTCCGCACAGATACGCAGTATTTT
clone size: NA; V gene: TRBV6-5; D gene: NA; J gene: TRBJ1-1; CDR3 protein: CASSYGWARMNTEAFF; CDR3 DNA: TGTGCCAGCAGTTATGGATGGGCCCGAATGAACACTGAAGCTTTCTTT
clone size: NA; V gene: TRBV6-5; D gene: NA; J gene: TRBJ2-2; CDR3 protein: CASSYGAGITGELFF; CDR3 DNA: TGTGCCAGCAGTTATGGAGCAGGGATCACCGGGGAGCTGTTTTTT
clone size: NA; V gene: TRBV6-5; D gene: NA; J gene: TRBJ1-6; CDR3 protein: CASSREGENSPLHF; CDR3 DNA: TGTGCCAGCAGCCGGGAGGGGGAGAATTCACCCCTCCACTTT
clone size: NA; V gene: TRBV4-2; D gene: TRBD1; J gene: TRBJ1-6; CDR3 protein: CASSQDPTGIYSPLHF; CDR3 DNA: TGTGCCAGCAGCCAAGATCCGACAGGGATCTATTCACCCCTCCACTTT
clone size: NA; V gene: TRBV5-1; D gene: NA; J gene: TRBJ2-3; CDR3 protein: CASSLGEAPATRGDF; CDR3 DNA: TGCGCCAGCAGCTTGGGGGAGGCTCCGGCGACTCGAGGGGATTTT
clone size: NA; V gene: TRBV30; D gene: NA; J gene: TRBJ1-4; CDR3 protein: CAWSVPGFATNEKLFF; CDR3 DNA: TGTGCCTGGAGTGTGCCAGGGTTCGCAACTAATGAAAAACTGTTTTTT
clone size: NA; V gene: TRBV27; D gene: NA; J gene: TRBJ1-1; CDR3 protein: CASSSHRENTEAFF; CDR3 DNA: TGTGCCAGCAGTTCTCACAGGGAGAACACTGAAGCTTTCTTT
clone size: NA; V gene: TRBV5-1; D gene: TRBD1; J gene: TRBJ1-3; CDR3 protein: CASSSRTGVFSGNTIYF; CDR3 DNA: TGCGCCAGCAGCTCAAGGACAGGGGTTTTCTCTGGAAACACCATATATTTT
clone size: NA; V gene: TRBV9; D gene: TRBD1; J gene: TRBJ1-3; CDR3 protein: CASSVQGARGNTIYF; CDR3 DNA: TGTGCCAGCAGCGTACAGGGGGCGAGAGGAAACACCATATATTTT
clone size: NA; V gene: TRBV28; D gene: NA; J gene: TRBJ2-3; CDR3 protein: CASSFSGVADTQYF; CDR3 DNA: TGTGCCAGCAGCTTTAGCGGAGTCGCAGATACGCAGTATTTT
clone size: NA; V gene: TRBV6-5; D gene: NA; J gene: TRBJ2-7; CDR3 protein: CASRKEGRSSYEQYF; CDR3 DNA: TGTGCCAGCAGAAAGGAGGGCCGTTCCTCCTACGAGCAGTACTTC
clone size: NA; V gene: TRBV19; D gene: TRBD1; J gene: TRBJ1-1; CDR3 protein: CASSILGQVMNTEAFF; CDR3 DNA: TGTGCCAGTAGTATCCTCGGACAGGTAATGAACACTGAAGCTTTCTTT
clone size: few; V gene: TRBV5-1; D gene: NA; J gene: TRBJ1-1; CDR3 protein: CASSLGQPTEAFF; CDR3 DNA: TGCGCCAGCAGCCTCGGACAGCCCACTGAAGCTTTCTTT
clone size: NA; V gene: TRBV5-1; D gene: NA; J gene: TRBJ1-5; CDR3 protein: CASSLDWSNQPQHF; CDR3 DNA: TGCGCCAGCAGCTTGGACTGGAGCAATCAGCCCCAGCATTTT
clone size: NA; V gene: TRBV29-1; D gene: NA; J gene: TRBJ2-3; CDR3 protein: CSVEGHHTDTQYF; CDR3 DNA: TGCAGCGTTGAGGGACACCACACAGATACGCAGTATTTT
clone size: NA; V gene: TRBV12-2; D gene: NA; J gene: TRBJ1-6; CDR3 protein: CASRLTGVSSPLHF; CDR3 DNA: TGTGCAAGTCGCTTGACAGGGGTAAGCTCACCCCTCCACTTT
clone size: NA; V gene: TRBV30; D gene: NA; J gene: TRBJ2-5; CDR3 protein: CAWAWSAETQYF; CDR3 DNA: TGTGCCTGGGCGTGGAGCGCTGAGACCCAGTACTTC
clone size: NA; V gene: TRBV6-5; D gene: NA; J gene: TRBJ2-7; CDR3 protein: CASSYSHRANYEQYF; CDR3 DNA: TGTGCCAGCAGTTACTCGCACAGGGCTAACTACGAGCAGTACTTC
clone size: once; V gene: TRBV29-1; D gene: NA; J gene: TRBJ2-3; CDR3 protein: CSVGRRGRTDTQYF; CDR3 DNA: TGCAGCGTTGGGAGGCGGGGGCGCACAGATACGCAGTATTTT
clone size: NA; V gene: TRBV2; D gene: NA; J gene: TRBJ2-7; CDR3 protein: CASSELIYEQYF; CDR3 DNA: TGTGCCAGCAGTGAACTGATCTACGAGCAGTACTTC
clone size: NA; V gene: TRBV27; D gene: TRBD1; J gene: TRBJ1-6; CDR3 protein: CASSLLPGQYNSPLHF; CDR3 DNA: TGTGCCAGCAGTTTGCTTCCGGGACAGTATAATTCACCCCTCCACTTT
clone size: NA; V gene: TRBV30; D gene: TRBD2; J gene: TRBJ2-1; CDR3 protein: CAWSVGLAGYNEQFF; CDR3 DNA: TGTGCCTGGAGTGTTGGACTAGCGGGCTACAATGAGCAGTTCTTC
clone size: NA; V gene: TRBV9; D gene: NA; J gene: TRBJ2-2; CDR3 protein: CASSLGATGELFF; CDR3 DNA: TGTGCCAGCAGCTTGGGGGCCACCGGGGAGCTGTTTTTT
clone size: few; V gene: TRBV7-9; D gene: NA; J gene: TRBJ1-1; CDR3 protein: CASTQGGTAEAFF; CDR3 DNA: TGTGCCAGCACCCAGGGAGGAACGGCTGAAGCTTTCTTT
clone size: NA; V gene: TRBV2; D gene: NA; J gene: TRBJ1-1; CDR3 protein: CASSFPTGTEAFF; CDR3 DNA: TGTGCCAGCAGTTTCCCGACAGGCACTGAAGCTTTCTTT
clone size: NA; V gene: TRBV29-1; D gene: NA; J gene: TRBJ2-5; CDR3 protein: CSVGGAPQETQYF; CDR3 DNA: TGCAGCGTTGGGGGCGCCCCCCAAGAGACCCAGTACTTC
clone size: few; V gene: TRBV5-1; D gene: TRBD1; J gene: TRBJ1-4; CDR3 protein: CASGTGDTNEKLFF; CDR3 DNA: TGCGCCAGTGGGACAGGGGATACTAATGAAAAACTGTTTTTT
clone size: NA; V gene: TRBV5-1; D gene: TRBD1; J gene: TRBJ1-4; CDR3 protein: CASSWDSNEKLFF; CDR3 DNA: TGCGCCAGCAGCTGGGACAGTAATGAAAAACTGTTTTTT
clone size: NA; V gene: TRBV19; D gene: NA; J gene: TRBJ2-7; CDR3 protein: CASSIVAGSYEQYF; CDR3 DNA: TGTGCCAGTAGTATTGTCGCGGGGTCCTACGAGCAGTACTTC
clone size: NA; V gene: TRBV7-8; D gene: NA; J gene: TRBJ2-5; CDR3 protein: CASSLELGTWTQYF; CDR3 DNA: TGTGCCAGCAGCTTAGAACTAGGTACTTGGACCCAGTACTTC
clone size: NA; V gene: TRBV5-4; D gene: NA; J gene: TRBJ1-4; CDR3 protein: CASSLAGNGIAQKLFF; CDR3 DNA: TGTGCCAGCAGCTTGGCTGGGAACGGGATCGCTCAAAAACTGTTTTTT
clone size: once; V gene: TRBV29-1; D gene: NA; J gene: TRBJ2-5; CDR3 protein: CSVRDLARETQYF; CDR3 DNA: TGCAGCGTGAGGGATCTAGCGAGGGAGACCCAGTACTTC
clone size: NA; V gene: TRBV7-2; D gene: NA; J gene: TRBJ2-7; CDR3 protein: CASSLGLDEQYF; CDR3 DNA: TGTGCCAGCAGCTTAGGTCTCGACGAGCAGTACTTC
clone size: NA; V gene: TRBV23-1; D gene: TRBD1; J gene: TRBJ1-4; CDR3 protein: CASSTQGAAGEKLFF; CDR3 DNA: TGCGCCAGCAGCACCCAGGGGGCGGCGGGTGAAAAACTGTTTTTT
clone size: NA; V gene: TRBV30; D gene: NA; J gene: TRBJ2-2; CDR3 protein: CACPFVGIANTGELFF; CDR3 DNA: TGTGCCTGTCCCTTCGTCGGGATAGCGAACACCGGGGAGCTGTTTTTT
clone size: NA; V gene: TRBV5-4; D gene: TRBD2; J gene: TRBJ2-5; CDR3 protein: CASSAGTSNNQETQYF; CDR3 DNA: TGTGCCAGCAGCGCCGGGACTAGCAACAATCAAGAGACCCAGTACTTC
clone size: NA; V gene: TRBV4-3; D gene: TRBD2; J gene: TRBJ2-5; CDR3 protein: CASSQDPGTRWETQYF; CDR3 DNA: TGCGCCAGCAGCCAAGATCCCGGGACTAGATGGGAGACCCAGTACTTC
clone size: NA; V gene: TRBV4-2; D gene: TRBD1; J gene: TRBJ1-1; CDR3 protein: CASSQEGTGAEAFF; CDR3 DNA: TGTGCCAGCAGCCAAGAAGGGACAGGGGCTGAAGCTTTCTTT
clone size: NA; V gene: TRBV30; D gene: NA; J gene: TRBJ1-1; CDR3 protein: CAWSVQGYTEAFF; CDR3 DNA: TGTGCCTGGAGTGTCCAGGGGTACACTGAAGCTTTCTTT
clone size: NA; V gene: TRBV4-1; D gene: NA; J gene: TRBJ2-5; CDR3 protein: CASSRLPQQSEQYF; CDR3 DNA: TGCGCCAGCAGCCGCCTCCCCCAACAGTCTGAGCAGTACTTC
clone size: NA; V gene: TRBV19; D gene: TRBD1; J gene: TRBJ2-2; CDR3 protein: CASQGQGWYPGELFF; CDR3 DNA: TGTGCCAGTCAGGGACAGGGATGGTATCCCGGGGAGCTGTTTTTT
clone size: NA; V gene: TRBV4-2; D gene: TRBD2; J gene: TRBJ2-2; CDR3 protein: CASSQEARAGVHTGELFF; CDR3 DNA: TGTGCCAGCAGCCAAGAAGCTAGAGCGGGGGTTCACACCGGGGAGCTGTTTTTT
clone size: NA; V gene: TRBV6-5; D gene: NA; J gene: TRBJ2-5; CDR3 protein: CATSSGTGQETQYF; CDR3 DNA: TGTGCCACCTCCTCGGGTACAGGGCAGGAGACCCAGTACTTC
clone size: NA; V gene: TRBV4-1; D gene: NA; J gene: TRBJ1-1; CDR3 protein: CASSQRIQGEAFF; CDR3 DNA: TGCGCCAGCAGCCAACGAATACAGGGAGAAGCTTTCTTT
clone size: NA; V gene: TRBV19; D gene: TRBD1; J gene: TRBJ2-2; CDR3 protein: CASIPGTANTGELFF; CDR3 DNA: TGTGCCAGTATTCCCGGGACAGCCAACACCGGGGAGCTGTTTTTT
clone size: NA; V gene: TRBV5-6; D gene: NA; J gene: TRBJ2-7; CDR3 protein: CASSWGSRGSVF; CDR3 DNA: TGTGCCAGCAGCTGGGGCAGCAGGGGTTCGGTCTTC
clone size: NA; V gene: TRBV5-1; D gene: NA; J gene: TRBJ1-6; CDR3 protein: CASSSQGSDNSPLHF; CDR3 DNA: TGCGCCAGCAGCTCACAGGGTTCGGATAATTCACCCCTCCACTTT
clone size: NA; V gene: TRBV30; D gene: NA; J gene: TRBJ1-3; CDR3 protein: CAWTLRGTGNTIYF; CDR3 DNA: TGTGCCTGGACGTTACGGGGGACTGGAAACACCATATATTTT
clone size: once; V gene: TRBV5-4; D gene: TRBD2; J gene: TRBJ2-3; CDR3 protein: CASRLAGRDTQYF; CDR3 DNA: TGTGCCAGCAGACTAGCGGGGAGGGATACGCAGTATTTT
clone size: NA; V gene: TRBV2; D gene: NA; J gene: TRBJ1-3; CDR3 protein: CASSEALAGTGNTIYF; CDR3 DNA: TGTGCCAGCAGTGAAGCGTTGGCAGGGACTGGAAACACCATATATTTT
clone size: NA; V gene: TRBV27; D gene: TRBD1; J gene: TRBJ1-3; CDR3 protein: CASRPTGGAGNTIYF; CDR3 DNA: TGTGCCAGCAGACCCACAGGGGGCGCCGGAAACACCATATATTTT
clone size: NA; V gene: TRBV7-2; D gene: NA; J gene: TRBJ2-3; CDR3 protein: CASVTASATDTQYF; CDR3 DNA: TGTGCCAGCGTAACGGCTAGCGCCACAGATACGCAGTATTTT
clone size: few; V gene: TRBV7-8; D gene: TRBD2; J gene: TRBJ2-1; CDR3 protein: CASSPKGTSGGTRNEQFF; CDR3 DNA: TGTGCCAGCAGCCCCAAAGGGACTAGCGGGGGTACTAGGAATGAGCAGTTCTTC
clone size: NA; V gene: TRBV27; D gene: NA; J gene: TRBJ2-7; CDR3 protein: CASSSGGNRAEQYF; CDR3 DNA: TGTGCCAGCAGTTCCGGTGGAAACAGGGCCGAGCAGTACTTC
clone size: NA; V gene: TRBV7-2; D gene: TRBD1; J gene: TRBJ1-2; CDR3 protein: CASSLGVVGQDHTF; CDR3 DNA: TGTGCCAGCAGCTTAGGAGTGGTGGGACAGGACCACACCTTC